Below are 7 T cell receptor beta chains sequenced from a single sample in a study of technical replicates of blood from a few donors. This table comes from immunoSEQ multiplex PCR, and its TCRdb copy is limited to in-frame clones, with some not included. The sample lists 70,000 to 85,000 clones; 95% to 98% were seen once. The sample comprised T cells isolated from PBMCs. The source of these receptors is a human donor in good health.

This clone was recorded only once. V usage is TRBV2 and J usage is TRBJ2-2; 8 bases fit TRBD1. CDR3 length equals 15 residues. Germline trimming cut 5 bases from V and 8 bases from J; bases unmatched to any gene: 10. CDR1 is SNHLY and CDR2 is FYNNEI in the germline V gene. The CDR3 sequence: CASSLVGTGLGELFF. The CDR3 DNA sequence: TGTGCCAGCAGTCTAGTCGGGACAGGTTTAGGGGAGCTGTTTTTT.

The chain combines TRBV19 with TRBJ1-4; 7 bases are shared with TRBD1. CDR1 is LNHDA, CDR2 SQIVND, per germline (reference sequence). CDR3 size: 15 residues. Trimming took 4 bases from V and 8 from J; bases not matched to a gene: 10. CDR3 nucleotides: TGTGCCAGTAGTACTTTGGGGACAGTGGACGAAAAACTGTTTTTT. Translated: CASSTLGTVDEKLFF. The whole variable domain, remainder taken from reference TRBV19 and TRBJ1-4, is DGGITQSPKYLFRKEGQNVTLSCEQNLNHDAMYWYRQDPGQGLRLIYYSQIVNDFQKGDIAEGYSVSREKKESFPLTVTSAQKNPTAFYLCASSTLGTVDEKLFFGSGTQLSVL.

CDR3 in amino acids: CASSIMGSRTDTQYF. As DNA, the CDR3 is TGTGCCAGTAGTATCATGGGCAGTCGCACAGATACGCAGTATTTT. This chain joins TRBV19 and TRBJ2-3; D is unclear. CDR3 length: 15 residues. Trimming stripped 3 bases from V and 1 base from J, with 11 bases between. Germline V gives CDR1 LNHDA, CDR2 SQIVND (reference sequence).

J is TRBJ2-1 and V is TRBV28, with 14 bases matching TRBD2. The CDR3 is made up of 15 amino acids. Germline V gene lookup returns CDR1 MDHEN and CDR2 SYDVKM. After removal of 8 bases from V and 8 bases from J, the junction contained 8 bases not matched to a gene. CDR3 bases: TGTGCCAGCGGAGGACTAGCGGGAGGCGGATATGAGCAGTTCTTC. Its protein product is CASGGLAGGGYEQFF.

The rearrangement uses TRBV2 and TRBJ2-1; maybe TRBD2 (7 bases). CDR3 length equals 16 residues. CDR1 and CDR2 from the germline V gene are SNHLY and FYNNEI. Between the trimmed V and J ends, which lost 7 bases and 5 bases, there was a span of 21 bases. As DNA, the CDR3 is TGTGCCAGCACCCGGAGGGCGGGGGCGGAAAACAATGAGCAGTTCTTC. This encodes CASTRRAGAENNEQFF.

The chain employs TRBV5-1 and TRBJ2-3; 7 nucleotides agree with TRBD2. Trimming took 6 bases from V and 4 from J; bases not matched to a gene: 11. The CDR3 runs to 15 residues. Germline CDR1 SGHRS, CDR2 YFSETQ. The CDR3 spells CASNRLAGVSDTQYF. The CDR3 DNA follows: TGCGCCAGCAACAGACTGGCGGGAGTGTCAGATACGCAGTATTTT. Drawing the rest from reference TRBV5-1 and TRBJ2-3, the complete variable domain is KAGVTQTPRYLIKTRGQQVTLSCSPISGHRSVSWYQQTPGQGLQFLFEYFSETQRNKGNFPGRFSGRQFSNSRSEMNVSTLELGDSALYLCASNRLAGVSDTQYFGPGTRLTVL.

This chain joins TRBV5-1 and TRBJ2-7, with 9 nucleotides matching TRBD1. V lost 4 bases to trimming and J lost 3 bases; unmatched junction nucleotides: 5. CDR3 size: 14 residues. Germline V gene sequence: CDR1 SGHRS, CDR2 YFSETQ. The CDR3 is CASSAGTGSYEQYF. DNA for the CDR3: TGCGCCAGCAGCGCGGGGACAGGGAGCTACGAGCAGTACTTC.